This T cell receptor (beta chain) is drawn from a study of T cell responses to AZD1222 COVID-19 vaccine. Notes on this clone: Its antigen is still unknown.

Findings of the study overall: Recipients of AZD1222 seropositive at baseline numbered only 5 or 6. Spike-specific TCR breadth and depth were elevated following two AZD1222 doses.

Data came from immunoSEQ multiplex PCR; TCRdb stores just in-frame clones and leaves some out. The table records roughly 100,000 clones, about nine tenths of them present only once. Trimming cost V 5 bases and J 2 bases, with 21 bases left between them. The germline CDR1 and CDR2 sequences are SEHNR and FQNEAQ (reference sequence). The CDR3 consists of 17 residues. This chain connects TRBV7-9 to TRBJ2-5, with TRBD2 as a possible D gene (7 bases). This receptor was obtained from an adult who received the AZD1222 COVID-19 vaccine. The sequencing here drew on peripheral blood, taken 28 days after the second AZD1222 dose. CDR3 sequence reads: CASSLWGREREQETQYF. CDR3 coding DNA: TGTGCCAGCAGCCTATGGGGGCGGGAGAGAGAACAAGAGACCCAGTACTTC.